This T cell receptor (beta chain) is drawn from a study of cytomegalovirus exposure and HLA in healthy donors. Notes on the study in general: There were several of the most significant clusters that appeared linked to common viral pathogens in a later analysis. Across donors, presence/absence analyses took sequencing depth to be roughly uniform. Within the data, a cluster of highly shared sequence variants was likely a sequencing artifact.

PCR used 60 Vbeta primers and 13 Jbeta primers. Using immunoSEQ multiplex PCR, the repertoire was profiled, and TCRdb retains in-frame clones only, with some absent. The sample lists around 100,000 clones; around 86% were seen once. At sampling all donors were nominally healthy, likely with unrecorded immune exposures. V was clipped by 0 bases and J by 5 bases, with 17 bases between them. The CDR3 runs 16 residues. Per the germline V gene, CDR1 is SGDLS and CDR2 is YYNGEE. Worth noting for this clone: Its target is not known.

This clonotype originated in a female donor in good health and CMV-seropositive. This sequence joins TRBV9 and TRBJ1-2; no clear D gene. Sequenced sample: PBMCs. In nucleotides, the CDR3 is TGTGCCAGCAGCGTAGAAGTTATTGAGACGGGGTATGGCTACACCTTC. This encodes CASSVEVIETGYGYTF.